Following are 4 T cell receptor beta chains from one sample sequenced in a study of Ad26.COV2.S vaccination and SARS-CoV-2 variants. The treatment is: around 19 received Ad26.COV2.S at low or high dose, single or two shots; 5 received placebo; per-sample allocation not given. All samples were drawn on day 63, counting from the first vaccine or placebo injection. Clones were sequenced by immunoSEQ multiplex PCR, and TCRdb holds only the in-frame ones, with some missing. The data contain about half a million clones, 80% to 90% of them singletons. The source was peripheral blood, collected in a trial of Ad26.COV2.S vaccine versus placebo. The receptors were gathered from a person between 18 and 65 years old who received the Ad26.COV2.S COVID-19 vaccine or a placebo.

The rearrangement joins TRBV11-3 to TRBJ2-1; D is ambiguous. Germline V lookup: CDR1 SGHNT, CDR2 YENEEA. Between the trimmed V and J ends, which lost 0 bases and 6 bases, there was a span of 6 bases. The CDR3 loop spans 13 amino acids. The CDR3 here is CASSLEIGNEQFF. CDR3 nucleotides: TGTGCCAGCAGCTTAGAGATTGGCAATGAGCAGTTCTTC.

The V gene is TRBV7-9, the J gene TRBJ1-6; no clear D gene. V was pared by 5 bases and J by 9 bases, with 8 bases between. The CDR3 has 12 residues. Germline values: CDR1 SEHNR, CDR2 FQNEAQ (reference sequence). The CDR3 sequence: CASSPEVSPLHF. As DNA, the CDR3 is TGTGCCAGCAGCCCGGAGGTTTCACCCCTCCACTTT.

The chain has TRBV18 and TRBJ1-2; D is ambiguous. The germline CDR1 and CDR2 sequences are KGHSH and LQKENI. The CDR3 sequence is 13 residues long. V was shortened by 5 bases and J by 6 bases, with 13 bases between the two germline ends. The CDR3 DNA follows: TGTGCCAGCTCATCCATTCAGACGAATGGCTACACCTTC. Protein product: CASSSIQTNGYTF.

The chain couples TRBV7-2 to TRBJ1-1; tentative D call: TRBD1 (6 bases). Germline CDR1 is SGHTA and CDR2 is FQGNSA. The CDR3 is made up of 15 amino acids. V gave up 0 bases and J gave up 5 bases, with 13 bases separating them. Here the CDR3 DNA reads TGTGCCAGCAGCTTAGCGGGGGGCCAGGGGACTGAAGCTTTCTTT. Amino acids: CASSLAGGQGTEAFF.